Below are 12 T cell receptor beta chains sequenced from a single sample in a study of T cells in localized non-small cell lung cancer. TCRdb's table, derived via immunoSEQ multiplex PCR, lists solely in-frame clones and lacks some. This table holds approximately 76,000 clones, 70% to 90% found once. The input for sequencing was peripheral blood, taken before any cancer treatment. The origin of the receptors is an older female donor with stage I lung adenocarcinoma.

Notes on this clone: This likely reflects a read error, since a far larger clone is one base away. The same CDR3 also results from other DNA sequences found in this sample. The chain links TRBV6-1 to TRBJ1-5; D is ambiguous. Trimming removed 7 bases at V and 1 base at J, with 11 bases between. Germline CDR1 and CDR2: MNHNS and SASEGT. The CDR3 loop spans 14 amino acids. CDR3 DNA sequence: TGTGCCAGCACCCCCCCAGGAAGCAATCAGCCCCAGCATTTT. It encodes CASTPPGSNQPQHF.

The CDR3 DNA sequence: TGTGCTAGTGGTTTGGGGGGAGCCTGGAACACTGAAGCTTTCTTT. As protein: CASGLGGAWNTEAFF. This chain joins TRBV12-5 and TRBJ1-1; D remains unclear. V was trimmed by 1 base and J by 1 base, leaving 10 bases between them. This CDR3 spans 15 amino acids. In germline, CDR1 is LGHNT, CDR2 FRNRAP.

The rearrangement joins TRBV11-3 to TRBJ2-3, with TRBD2 matching 11 bases. From germline, CDR1 is SGHNT and CDR2 YENEEA. The CDR3 totals 18 residues. V gave up 1 base and J gave up 4 bases; unmatched junction bases: 10. CDR3 in DNA: TGTGCCAGCAGCTTAGGGCCTCCCGGGACTAGCGGCTCAGATACGCAGTATTTT. Amino acids: CASSLGPPGTSGSDTQYF.

The chain joins TRBV11-2 to TRBJ2-7; no reliable D call. Germline assignment: CDR1 SGHAT and CDR2 FQNNGV. Trimming pared 5 bases from V and 7 bases from J, leaving 9 bases between. This CDR3 contains 11 residues. CDR3 bases: TGTGCCAGCAGCATTCGGTGGGAGCAGTACTTC. Translating gives CASSIRWEQYF. Using reference TRBV11-2 and TRBJ2-7 for the parts outside the CDR3, the full variable domain is EAGVAQSPRYKIIEKRQSVAFWCNPISGHATLYWYQQILGQGPKLLIQFQNNGVVDDSQLPKDRFSAERLKGVDSTLKIQPAKLEDSAVYLCASSIRWEQYFGPGTRLTVT.

This clone has only a few counts. This sequence joins TRBV2 and TRBJ1-1; D gene uncertain. The CDR3 runs to 15 residues. V was clipped by 8 bases and J by 3 bases, with 19 bases between them. CDR1 is SNHLY and CDR2 is FYNNEI in the germline V gene. For the CDR3, the DNA is TGTGCCAGCGGCGATTGGTTCGGTGAGGACACTGAAGCTTTCTTT. This codes for CASGDWFGEDTEAFF.

The V and J genes are TRBV29-1 and TRBJ1-1; D is unclear. CDR3 size: 15 residues. Germline V gives CDR1 SQVTM, CDR2 ANQGSEA. The germline V and J ends were trimmed by 0 bases and 0 bases, with 11 bases remaining between them. The CDR3 nucleotides read TGCAGCGTTGAAGATAGGCGGGGTATGAACACTGAAGCTTTCTTT. Translation: CSVEDRRGMNTEAFF.

CDR3 protein: CASSGGGASGFGEQFF. For the CDR3, the DNA is TGTGCCAGCAGCGGGGGAGGGGCTAGCGGGTTCGGTGAGCAGTTCTTC. The chain links TRBV9 to TRBJ2-1; 8 nucleotides match TRBD2. J gave up 9 bases and V 3 bases, and 14 bases lay outside the gene matches. The CDR3 is made up of 16 amino acids. The germline CDR1 and CDR2 sequences are SGDLS and YYNGEE.

V usage is TRBV7-8 and J usage is TRBJ1-1, with TRBD1 matching 9 bases. CDR3 size: 14 residues. The germline CDR1 and CDR2 sequences are SGHVS and FQNEAQ. V gave up 5 bases and J gave up 5 bases; unmatched junction bases: 6. The CDR3 here is CASSLRDRVTEAFF. The CDR3 nucleotides read TGTGCCAGCAGCCTCCGGGACAGGGTTACTGAAGCTTTCTTT.

This chain connects TRBV28 to TRBJ2-3; 9 bases map to TRBD2. The CDR3 has 17 residues. Germline V gene sequence: CDR1 MDHEN, CDR2 SYDVKM. Trimming cost V 0 bases and J 5 bases; bases outside gene matches: 9. DNA of the CDR3: TGTGCCAGCAGTTTATGGGCCAGCGGGAGGATAGGAGATACGCAGTATTTT. This encodes CASSLWASGRIGDTQYF. The full variable domain, completed using reference TRBV28 and TRBJ2-3, is DVKVTQSSRYLVKRTGEKVFLECVQDMDHENMFWYRQDPGLGLRLIYFSYDVKMKEKGDIPEGYSVSREKKERFSLILESASTNQTSMYLCASSLWASGRIGDTQYFGPGTRLTVL.

The CDR3 nucleotides are TGTGCCAGCAGCGCCCAGGGGGCTTATGGCTACACCTTC. Residues: CASSAQGAYGYTF. The genes are TRBV5-6 and TRBJ1-2; TRBD1 agrees at 8 bases. Unmatched junction bases numbered 4, after V lost 4 bases and J lost 5 bases. This CDR3 has 13 residues. Germline V lookup: CDR1 SGHDT, CDR2 YYEEEE.

The gene calls are TRBV18 and TRBJ1-2, with D possibly being TRBD1 (5 bases). The CDR3 is 14 residues long. Germline lookup yields CDR1 KGHSH and CDR2 LQKENI. Trimming removed 3 bases at V and 7 bases at J, with 15 bases between. DNA for the CDR3: TGTGCCAGCTCACCGCTTTCAGGGACGGGTGGCTACACCTTC. Protein product: CASSPLSGTGGYTF.

The rearrangement joins TRBV7-3 to TRBJ2-1; 14 bases line up with TRBD2. V dropped 5 bases and J dropped 6; count of bases not matched to a gene: 9. The CDR3 sequence is 17 residues long. Germline-derived CDR1 and CDR2 are SGHTA and FQGTGA. CDR3 nucleotide sequence: TGTGCCAGCAGCCCCGGGACTAGCGGGAGCTTAGGCAATGAGCAGTTCTTC. Translated, it gives CASSPGTSGSLGNEQFF.